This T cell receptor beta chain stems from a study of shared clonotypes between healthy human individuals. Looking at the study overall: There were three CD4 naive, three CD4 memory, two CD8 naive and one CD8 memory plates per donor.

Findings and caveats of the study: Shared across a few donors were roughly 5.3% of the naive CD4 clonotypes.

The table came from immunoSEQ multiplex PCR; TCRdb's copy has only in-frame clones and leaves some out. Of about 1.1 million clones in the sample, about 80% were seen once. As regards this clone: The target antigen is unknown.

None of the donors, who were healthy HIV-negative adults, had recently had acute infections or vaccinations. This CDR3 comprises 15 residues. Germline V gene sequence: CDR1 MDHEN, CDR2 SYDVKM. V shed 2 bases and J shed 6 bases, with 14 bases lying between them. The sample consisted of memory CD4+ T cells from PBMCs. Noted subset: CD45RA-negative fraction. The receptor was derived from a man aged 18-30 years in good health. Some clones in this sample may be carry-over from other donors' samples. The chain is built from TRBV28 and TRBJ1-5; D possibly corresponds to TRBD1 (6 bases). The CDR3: CASSLKGGRSQPQHF. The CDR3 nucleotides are TGTGCCAGCAGTTTAAAAGGGGGGCGGAGTCAGCCCCAGCATTTT. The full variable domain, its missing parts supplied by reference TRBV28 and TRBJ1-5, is DVKVTQSSRYLVKRTGEKVFLECVQDMDHENMFWYRQDPGLGLRLIYFSYDVKMKEKGDIPEGYSVSREKKERFSLILESASTNQTSMYLCASSLKGGRSQPQHFGDGTRLSIL.